These 17 T cell receptor beta chains share one sample of origin, sequenced in a study of sequential checkpoint blockade in melanoma (dated by TCRdb to about 2019). Libraries were constructed by the immunoSEQ multiplex PCR assay. TCRdb stores this immuneACCESS table with in-frame sequences only. Part of the clones is absent; in the studies checked, under half of the shortfall reflects unresolved V genes, and no reason is known for the rest. A total of about 5,100 clones appear in this sample, about two fifths of them only once. Roughly 8.7% of the sample belongs to the ten largest clones. This sample's treatment or condition label indicates: randomized to nivolumab then ipilimumab (arm A) or the reverse (arm B). The sequencing used tumor tissue (inferred from file names), collected from a patient given nivolumab and ipilimumab in sequence. These receptors were obtained from a human donor with melanoma.

V gene TRBV29-1 combines with J gene TRBJ2-3; 7 bases map to TRBD2. The CDR3 is made up of 13 amino acids. With 3 bases clipped from V and 7 bases from J, the junction kept 7 bases outside the gene matches. The V gene's germline CDR1 is SQVTM and CDR2 ANQGSEA. The CDR3 protein is CSVDRRGSYTQYF. The CDR3 DNA reads TGCAGCGTTGATCGGCGCGGGAGCTATACGCAGTATTTT.

This clone was counted between two and nine times. This chain joins TRBV4-1 and TRBJ2-1; the D gene is possibly TRBD2 (5 bases). Trimming took 0 bases from V and 9 from J, leaving 12 bases between them. The V gene's germline CDR1 is MGHRA and CDR2 YSYEKL. The CDR3 is 14 residues long. The CDR3 DNA reads as TGCGCCAGCAGCCAAGAACGGACTCTTCTTGAGCAGTTCTTC. Translation: CASSQERTLLEQFF.

Within the sample, this clone is medium-sized. Here the CDR3 reads CASSYWGSVDEQFF. The CDR3 region has the DNA TGTGCCAGCAGTTACTGGGGGAGTGTCGATGAGCAGTTCTTC. The rearrangement links TRBV6-8 to TRBJ2-1; D tentatively reads TRBD1 or TRBD2 (5 bases each). The CDR3 is made up of 14 amino acids. The germline V gene has CDR1 MNHGY and CDR2 SAAAGT. V was clipped by 1 base and J by 8 bases, with 12 bases between them.

Many counts were recorded for this clone. The rearrangement uses TRBV23-1 and TRBJ2-3, with D maybe TRBD1 (6 bases). TRBV23-1 is an ORF for which the function is uncertain. This CDR3 has 13 amino acids. Deletions cut 6 bases from V and 6 bases from J, with 13 bases between. As DNA, the CDR3 is TGCGCCAGCAGCCCCTCTAGGGGGGATACGCAGTATTTT. Encoded protein: CASSPSRGDTQYF.

V is TRBV18 and J is TRBJ2-3, with a tentative D call TRBD2 (6 bases). The V end was cut by 0 bases, the J end by 0 bases, with 7 bases between. Germline loops: CDR1 KGHSH, CDR2 LQKENI. The CDR3 is made up of 15 amino acids. CDR3 loop: CASSPPGLSTDTQYF. The CDR3 DNA is TGTGCCAGCTCACCACCGGGACTCAGCACAGATACGCAGTATTTT.

This clone was counted ten times or more. The V gene is TRBV11-3, the J gene TRBJ1-1, with 7 bases matching TRBD1. The junction had 6 bases not matched to a gene; V was cut back by 1 base and J by 7 bases. Germline V gene sequence: CDR1 SGHNT, CDR2 YENEEA. The CDR3 is made up of 14 amino acids. The CDR3 sequence: CASSLVRTGLEAFF. The CDR3 DNA reads TGTGCCAGCAGCTTAGTTCGGACAGGACTTGAAGCTTTCTTT.

This clone has just a few counts. The chain links TRBV6-8 to TRBJ2-7; TRBD2 aligns across 9 bases. In germline, CDR1 is MNHGY, CDR2 SAAAGT. The CDR3 has 16 residues. V dropped 6 bases and J dropped 2; count of bases not matched to a gene: 11. The CDR3 DNA reads TGTGCCAGCAGCCCTGAGCCTAGCGGGATCGCCTACGAGCAGTACTTC. This gives the protein CASSPEPSGIAYEQYF.

On this clone itself: One junction end does not reproduce the germline sequence, and a read error may be involved. The chain is built from TRBV6-8 and TRBJ2-1, with D perhaps TRBD2 (6 bases). This CDR3 has 15 amino acids. CDR1 is MNHGY and CDR2 is SAAAGT in the germline V gene. The CDR3 DNA reads TGTGCCATCAGTGTTACTGGCGGAGGGCCGTGGGAGCAGTTCTTC. This translates into CAISVTGGGPWEQFF.

The V call is TRBV4-1, the J call TRBJ2-3, with 7 bases that match TRBD2. V lost 3 bases to trimming and J lost 4 bases; unmatched junction nucleotides: 10. The CDR3 contains 16 residues. The germline gives CDR1 MGHRA, CDR2 YSYEKL. CDR3 in amino acids: CASSQESGAYSDTQYF. DNA of the CDR3: TGCGCCAGCAGCCAGGAAAGCGGGGCTTACTCAGATACGCAGTATTTT.

This clone was counted once. The V gene is TRBV18, the J gene TRBJ2-3; TRBD2 agrees at 13 bases. Per germline, CDR1 KGHSH and CDR2 LQKENI. V lost 3 bases, J lost 3 bases, and 3 bases stayed unmatched. This CDR3 has 16 amino acids. This CDR3 is CASSPAGLAGTDTQYF. CDR3 in DNA: TGTGCCAGCTCACCGGCGGGACTAGCGGGGACAGATACGCAGTATTTT. Full variable domain (rest looked up from reference TRBV18 and TRBJ2-3): NAGVMQNPRHLVRRRGQEARLRCSPMKGHSHVYWYRQLPEEGLKFMVYLQKENIIDESGMPKERFSAEFPKEGPSILRIQQVVRGDSAAYFCASSPAGLAGTDTQYFGPGTRLTVL.

The chain links TRBV29-1 to TRBJ2-1; 9 positions match TRBD2. CDR3 length: 15 residues. Germline loops: CDR1 SQVTM, CDR2 ANQGSEA. V lost 3 bases, J lost 3 bases, and 6 bases stayed unmatched. The CDR3 is CSVDSFSGGYNEQFF. The CDR3 DNA follows: TGCAGCGTTGACAGTTTTAGCGGGGGCTACAATGAGCAGTTCTTC.

The genes are TRBV19 and TRBJ2-2; maybe TRBD2 (5 bases). The germline V and J ends were trimmed by 7 bases and 2 bases, with 11 bases remaining between them. The CDR3 length is 14 residues. The germline V gene encodes CDR1 LNHDA and CDR2 SQIVND (reference sequence). The CDR3 region has the DNA TGTGCCAGTACGAAGAGGGATAACACCGGGGAGCTGTTTTTT. Translation: CASTKRDNTGELFF.

The chain links TRBV28 to TRBJ1-1; D is possibly TRBD1 (5 bases). In germline, CDR1 is MDHEN, CDR2 SYDVKM. The CDR3 is 12 residues long. Trimming left V 7 bases short and J 1 base short, with 7 bases between. CDR3: CASNRRNTEAFF. CDR3 nucleotide sequence: TGTGCCAGCAACAGGCGGAACACTGAAGCTTTCTTT.

The table lists this clone with a few counts. J is TRBJ2-1 and V is TRBV6-8; 12 bases agree with TRBD2. Germline CDR1 MNHGY, CDR2 SAAAGT. V lost 7 bases and J lost 4; bases outside the gene matches: 8. The CDR3 has 16 residues. CDR3 bases: TGTGCCAGCACCAGGCTAGCGGGAGGGCAGTACAATGAGCAGTTCTTC. Its protein product is CASTRLAGGQYNEQFF.

This clone was found a few times. The chain links TRBV9 to TRBJ2-1, with 15 positions matching TRBD2. The CDR3 is made up of 17 amino acids. The germline V gene encodes CDR1 SGDLS and CDR2 YYNGEE. V was clipped by 3 bases and J by 4 bases; unmatched bases: 5. CDR3 amino acids: CASSAGLAGGGYNEQFF. DNA for the CDR3: TGTGCCAGCAGCGCGGGACTAGCGGGAGGAGGTTACAATGAGCAGTTCTTC. Drawing the rest from reference TRBV9 and TRBJ2-1, the complete variable domain is DSGVTQTPKHLITATGQRVTLRCSPRSGDLSVYWYQQSLDQGLQFLIQYYNGEERAKGNILERFSAQQFPDLHSELNLSSLELGDSALYFCASSAGLAGGGYNEQFFGPGTRLTVL.

The V and J genes are TRBV19 and TRBJ2-6; D is undetermined. Between the trimmed V and J ends, which lost 4 bases and 0 bases, there was a span of 13 bases. This CDR3 contains 17 residues. CDR1 LNHDA and CDR2 SQIVND come from the germline V gene (reference sequence). Here the CDR3 DNA reads TGTGCCAGTAGTACCCCGGACGCCTCCTCTGGGGCCAACGTCCTGACTTTC. It codes for CASSTPDASSGANVLTF.

This clone came up many times. V and J are TRBV11-3 and TRBJ2-3; no clear D. The V gene's germline CDR1 is SGHNT and CDR2 YENEEA. This CDR3 spans 14 amino acids. Trimming left V 1 base short and J 2 bases short, with 7 bases between. CDR3 DNA: TGTGCCAGCAGCTTAGGGGCATTCACAGATACGCAGTATTTT. Protein sequence: CASSLGAFTDTQYF.